This T cell receptor beta chain was sequenced for a study of blood T cell repertoires in COVID-19. Study at large: Sources were T cells, B-cell-depleted T cells, or PBMCs; the material itself was cDNA or gDNA.

The CDR3 covers 17 residues. The V end lost 2 bases, the J end lost 2 bases, and 19 bases lay between the germline ends. Per the germline V gene, CDR1 is MNHEY and CDR2 is SVGEGT. TCRdb keeps only in-frame clones here, not all; method: immunoSEQ multiplex PCR. This sample has more than 60,000 clones, with about 89% found just once. The source of this sequence is a man aged 55-75 years with acute or convalescent COVID-19. The sample was peripheral blood. The chain links TRBV6-2 or TRBV6-3 to TRBJ2-7, with D perhaps matching TRBD2 (6 bases). The chain's CDR3 is CASSYTKGTALAYEQYF. As DNA, the CDR3 is TGTGCCAGCAGTTACACCAAGGGGACTGCCCTAGCCTACGAGCAGTACTTC.